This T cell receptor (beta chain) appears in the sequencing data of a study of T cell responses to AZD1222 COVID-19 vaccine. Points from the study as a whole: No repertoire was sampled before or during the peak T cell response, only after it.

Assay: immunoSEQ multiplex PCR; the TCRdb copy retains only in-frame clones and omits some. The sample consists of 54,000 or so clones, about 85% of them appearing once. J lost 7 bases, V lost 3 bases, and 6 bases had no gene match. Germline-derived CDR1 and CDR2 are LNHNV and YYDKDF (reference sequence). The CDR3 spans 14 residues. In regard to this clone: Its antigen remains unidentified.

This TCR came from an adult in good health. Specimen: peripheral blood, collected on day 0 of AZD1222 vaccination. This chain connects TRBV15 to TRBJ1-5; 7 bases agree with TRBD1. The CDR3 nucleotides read TGTGCCACCAGCAGTCCCGACAGGGACCAGCCCCAGCATTTT. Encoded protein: CATSSPDRDQPQHF.